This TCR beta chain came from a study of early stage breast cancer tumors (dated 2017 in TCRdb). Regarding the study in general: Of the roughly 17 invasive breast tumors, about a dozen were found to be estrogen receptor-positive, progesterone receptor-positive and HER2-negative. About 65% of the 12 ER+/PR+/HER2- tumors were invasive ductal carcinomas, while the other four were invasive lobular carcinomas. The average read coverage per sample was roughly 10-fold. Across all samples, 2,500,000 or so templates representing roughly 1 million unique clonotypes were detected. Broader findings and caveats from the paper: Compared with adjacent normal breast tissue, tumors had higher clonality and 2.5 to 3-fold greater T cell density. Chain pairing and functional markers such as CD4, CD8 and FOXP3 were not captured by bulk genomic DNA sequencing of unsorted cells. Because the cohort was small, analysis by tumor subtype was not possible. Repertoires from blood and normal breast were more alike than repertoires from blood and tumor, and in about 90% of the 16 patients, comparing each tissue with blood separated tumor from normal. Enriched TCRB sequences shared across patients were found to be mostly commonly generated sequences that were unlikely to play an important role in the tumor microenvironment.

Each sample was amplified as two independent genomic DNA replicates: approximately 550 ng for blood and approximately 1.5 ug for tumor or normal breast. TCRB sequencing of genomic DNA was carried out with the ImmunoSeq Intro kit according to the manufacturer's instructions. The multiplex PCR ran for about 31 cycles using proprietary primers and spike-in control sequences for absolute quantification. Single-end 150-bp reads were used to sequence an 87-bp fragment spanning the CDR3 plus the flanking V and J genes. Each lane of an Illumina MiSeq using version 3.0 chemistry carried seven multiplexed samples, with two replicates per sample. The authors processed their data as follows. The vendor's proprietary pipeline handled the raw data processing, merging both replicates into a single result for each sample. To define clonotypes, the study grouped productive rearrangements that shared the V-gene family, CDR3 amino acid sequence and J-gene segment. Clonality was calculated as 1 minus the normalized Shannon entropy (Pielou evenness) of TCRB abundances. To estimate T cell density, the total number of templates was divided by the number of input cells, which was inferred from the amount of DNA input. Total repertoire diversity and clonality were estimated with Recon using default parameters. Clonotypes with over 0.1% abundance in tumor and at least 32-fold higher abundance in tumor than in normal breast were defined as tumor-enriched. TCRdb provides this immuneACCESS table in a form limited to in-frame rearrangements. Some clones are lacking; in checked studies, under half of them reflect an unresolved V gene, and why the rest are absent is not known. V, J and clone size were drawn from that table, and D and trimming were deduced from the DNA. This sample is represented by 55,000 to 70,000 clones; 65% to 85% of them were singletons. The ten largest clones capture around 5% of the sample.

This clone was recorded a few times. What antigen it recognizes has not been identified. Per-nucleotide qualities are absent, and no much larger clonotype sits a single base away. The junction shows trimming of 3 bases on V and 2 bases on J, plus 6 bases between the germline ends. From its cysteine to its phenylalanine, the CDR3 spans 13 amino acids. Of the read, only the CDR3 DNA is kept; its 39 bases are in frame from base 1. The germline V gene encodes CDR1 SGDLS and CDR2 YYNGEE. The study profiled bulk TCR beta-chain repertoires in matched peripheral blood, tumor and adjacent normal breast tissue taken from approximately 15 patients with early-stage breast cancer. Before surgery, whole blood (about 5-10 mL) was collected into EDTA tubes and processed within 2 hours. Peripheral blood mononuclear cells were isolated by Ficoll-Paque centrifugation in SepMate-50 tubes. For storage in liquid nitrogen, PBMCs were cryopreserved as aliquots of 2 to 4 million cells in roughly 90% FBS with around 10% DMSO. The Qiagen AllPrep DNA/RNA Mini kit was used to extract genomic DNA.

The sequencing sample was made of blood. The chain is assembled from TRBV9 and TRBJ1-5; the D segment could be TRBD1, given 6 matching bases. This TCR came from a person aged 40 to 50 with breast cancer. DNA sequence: TGTGCCAGCAGCGACAGGGGCAATCAGCCCCAGCATTTT. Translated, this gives CASSDRGNQPQHF.